Here is one TCR beta chain with its context. The target antigen is unknown. This sample is part of a study of cytomegalovirus exposure and HLA in healthy donors. Study-level results: Productive status was seen about 90% or about 30% of the time for most TCR beta V segments in an earlier analysis. Reports state that TCR beta sequences accurately predicted most subjects' HLA-A and HLA-B alleles.

The V and J ends lost 5 bases and 4 bases, in that order; junction bases with no gene match: 7. This CDR3 is 15 amino acids long. In germline, CDR1 is SNHLY, CDR2 FYNNEI. PCR primers comprised 60 Vbeta and 13 Jbeta primers. Libraries were prepared by immunoSEQ multiplex PCR; TCRdb keeps only in-frame clonotypes and omits some of them. The sample has about 120,000 clones, approximately 80% seen once. Samples came from healthy bone marrow donors. Sequencing was carried out using PBMCs. The V and J genes are TRBV2 and TRBJ1-1, with TRBD1 identical over 10 bases. The sequence came from a woman aged 40-49 years in good health and CMV-seronegative. The CDR3 spells CASSRQGALGTEAFF. CDR3 nucleotide sequence: TGTGCCAGCAGTAGACAGGGGGCTTTGGGCACTGAAGCTTTCTTT.